This T cell receptor (beta chain) was found in a study of T-cell reconstitution after alpha-beta-depleted transplantation in children. This clonotype was counted between two and nine times. Preparation of the TCRbeta library was carried out with unique molecular identifiers. TCRdb re-analysed the PCR reads in MiXCR, keeping a single row per CDR3 protein. Among fewer than 750,000 distinct CDR3 sequences, 23% were seen once, and the ten largest hold roughly an eighth. Germline V gene data show CDR1 as MNHEY and CDR2 as SVGEGT. With V trimmed by 0 bases and J by 0 bases, 13 bases remained unmatched. This CDR3 is built from 21 residues.

The chain uses TRBV6-2 or TRBV6-3 and TRBJ2-6; 8 bases line up with TRBD2. This receptor was obtained from a boy younger than two who had a stem cell transplant for acute myeloid leukemia, so the T cells may come from the graft donor. This sample comprised PBMCs, mostly from graft donor cells, obtained 360 days after TCRalphabeta/CD19-depleted stem cell transplant. The CDR3 sequence: CASSYSGRGRGVLSGANVLTF. The CDR3, as DNA: TGTGCCAGCAGTTACTCAGGACGAGGGCGGGGGGTCCTCTCTGGGGCCAACGTCCTGACTTTC.